This TCR beta chain was recovered during a study of blood T cell repertoires in COVID-19. Background on the study: Acute and convalescent COVID-19 specimens originated in the United States, Italy and Spain.

Germline CDR1 is ENHRY and CDR2 is SYGVKD. CDR3 length: 13 residues. The V end lost 4 bases, the J end lost 4 bases, and 7 bases lay between the germline ends. Authors' analysis steps: Amplifying reference gene primers gave estimates of nucleated cell counts. Using immunoSEQ multiplex PCR, the repertoire was profiled, and TCRdb retains in-frame clones only, with some absent. The DNA gave D and trimming, while V, J and clone size come from that table. The table lists 250,000 to 300,000 clones, nearly 90% of them singletons. Those enrolled, adults aged about 18 to 95 years, came from under 25 US areas. Either two negative PCRs, clearance, or symptom resolution qualified Cohort 3 donors as recovered.

The sequenced sample was PBMCs or T cells enriched from blood (not recorded which). This receptor was taken from a woman between 55 and 75 years old who had recovered from COVID-19. The chain links TRBV10-3 to TRBJ2-2; maybe TRBD1 (6 bases). CDR3 coding DNA: TGTGCCATCAGTGGGACAGCCACCGGGGAGCTGTTTTTT. Amino acid sequence: CAISGTATGELFF.